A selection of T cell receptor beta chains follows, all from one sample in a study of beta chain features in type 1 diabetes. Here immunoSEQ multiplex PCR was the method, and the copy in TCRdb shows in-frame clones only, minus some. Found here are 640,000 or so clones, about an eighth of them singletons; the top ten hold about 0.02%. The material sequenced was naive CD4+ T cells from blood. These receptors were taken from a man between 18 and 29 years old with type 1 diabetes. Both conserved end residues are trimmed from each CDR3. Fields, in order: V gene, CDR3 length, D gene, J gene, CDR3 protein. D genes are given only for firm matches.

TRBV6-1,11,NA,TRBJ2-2,ASSEVRFGELF
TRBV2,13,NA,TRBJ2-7,ASSESPPGIYEQY
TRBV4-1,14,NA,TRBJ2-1,ASSQDWGHISLGQF
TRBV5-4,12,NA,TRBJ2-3,ASSLEGPADTQY
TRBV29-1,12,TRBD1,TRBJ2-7,SVSGTGNSYEQY
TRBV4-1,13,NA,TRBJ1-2,ASSPPGQLNYGYT
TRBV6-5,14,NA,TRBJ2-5,ASSYSLSTDMETQY
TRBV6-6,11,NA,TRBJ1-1,ASTLGERTEAF
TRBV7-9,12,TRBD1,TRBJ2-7,ASSQGQGHYEQY
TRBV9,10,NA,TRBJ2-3,ASSVMTDTQY
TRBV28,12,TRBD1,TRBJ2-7,ASSSGTGTYEQY
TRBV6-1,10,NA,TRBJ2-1,ASSEGVNEQF
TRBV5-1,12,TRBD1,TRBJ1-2,ASSSGGGNYGYT
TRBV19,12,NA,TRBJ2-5,ASSPRQIQETQY
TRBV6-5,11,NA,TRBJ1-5,ASSYSPIMAQH
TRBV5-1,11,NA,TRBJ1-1,ASRVGQTTEAF
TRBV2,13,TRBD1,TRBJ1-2,ASRRTGNPNYGYT
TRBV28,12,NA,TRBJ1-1,ASWGAPANTEAF
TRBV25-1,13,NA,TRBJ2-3,ASSEYIKSTDTQY